Listed below are T cell receptor beta chains from one sample, sequenced in a study of response to subunit inactivated influenza vaccine. TCRdb re-analysed the RT-PCR reads in MiXCR, keeping a single row per CDR3 protein. Found here are hundreds of thousands of distinct CDR3 sequences, 10% to 15% of them singletons; the top ten hold about 9.4%. Here the sequenced sample was PBMCs from blood, taken on the day of vaccination. These receptors were collected from a man aged 50 or older who received an inactivated influenza vaccine. The conserved cysteine and the conserved F or W are not part of the CDR3 here. Each record gives: D gene, J gene, V gene, CDR3 protein. The D gene is left open where the match is weak.

. TRBJ2-7 TRBV7-2 ASSLFGHSLSYEQY
TRBD1 TRBJ2-5 TRBV12-3/TRBV12-4 ASGQGAIGETQY
. TRBJ2-2 TRBV20-1 SARDLEHANTGELF
. TRBJ2-3 TRBV7-2 ASSLDRSDTQY
. TRBJ2-1 TRBV4-2 ASSHGIDYLEQF
. TRBJ2-1 TRBV12-5 ASARDAGEQF
. TRBJ2-1 TRBV6-2/TRBV6-3 ASSPRYRKDLNEQF
. TRBJ2-3 TRBV20-1 SARAMDSPAQY
. TRBJ1-4 TRBV6-4 ARKESGRNEKLF
TRBD1 TRBJ1-5 TRBV24-1 ATSLGGRDQPQH
TRBD2 TRBJ2-3 TRBV7-3 ASSLTSGTLRWALTDTQY
. TRBJ2-1 TRBV11-2 ASSSKTVDSYNEQF
. TRBJ2-3 TRBV12-3/TRBV12-4 ASSPGQRSTDTQY
TRBD1 TRBJ2-7 TRBV6-5 ASSYSRGPYEQY
. TRBJ2-2 TRBV30 AWNLVAGELF
TRBD2 TRBJ2-7 TRBV4-2 ASSQGTSGSREQY
TRBD2 TRBJ2-2 TRBV2 ASTQLAGGSGELF
. TRBJ2-7 TRBV5-6 ASSLDSKEQY
TRBD1 TRBJ1-1 TRBV27 ASRIQGNYRGNEAF
TRBD2 TRBJ2-3 TRBV24-1 ATSDRGLAGGLDTQY
. TRBJ2-7 TRBV6-5 ASSYSPESYEQY
. TRBJ2-5 TRBV5-1 ASSHLASETQY
. TRBJ2-7 TRBV5-1 ASSLARDDEQY
. TRBJ1-6 TRBV5-1 ASSAGGGLSPLH
. TRBJ2-5 TRBV29-1 SVPVGLESQETQY
. TRBJ2-1 TRBV20-1 SAARWGRNEQF
. TRBJ2-7 TRBV6-5 ASSYSQGGTYEQY
. TRBJ2-5 TRBV20-1 SARDLFRNQETQY
TRBD2 TRBJ2-1 TRBV3-1 ASSHFLAGGTEHNEQF
. TRBJ2-7 TRBV29-1 SVEYKQGRDYEQY
. TRBJ2-1 TRBV12-3/TRBV12-4 ASSSPGNVDEQF
. TRBJ2-7 TRBV7-2 ASSPWAAYEQY
TRBD1 TRBJ1-2 TRBV20-1 SARQGSYGYT
TRBD2 TRBJ2-7 TRBV20-1 SAPLLAGGSEQY
. TRBJ2-1 TRBV3-1 ASSLTVVRSYNEQF
. TRBJ2-5 TRBV20-1 SARDHSRYQETQY
TRBD2 TRBJ2-1 TRBV7-9 ASSPGLANNEQF
. TRBJ2-3 TRBV12-3/TRBV12-4 ASSLRGPTDTQY
. TRBJ2-4 TRBV20-1 SASRPGSAKNIQY
. TRBJ2-1 TRBV2 ASNQRGSYNEQF
TRBD2 TRBJ2-3 TRBV28 ASSQAPTSGAGDTQY
TRBD2 TRBJ2-3 TRBV7-8 ASSLLAGGPNTQY
TRBD1 TRBJ2-7 TRBV10-3 ATRTSGTGAEQY
. TRBJ2-2 TRBV7-8 ASSLAIRAGAGELF
. TRBJ2-5 TRBV12-3/TRBV12-4 ASSLTGFKETQY
. TRBJ2-1 TRBV2 ASSENEQF
TRBD2 TRBJ2-1 TRBV29-1 SVEAIWAGVADEQF
. TRBJ2-1 TRBV6-2/TRBV6-3 ASSPAMAGSYNEQF